The 29 T cell receptor beta chains given below trace back to one sample, sequenced in a study of T cells in Graves' hyperthyroidism and ophthalmopathy (dated by TCRdb to the late 2010s). Library method: multiplex PCR. The sequencer listed for this sample is Illumina HiSeq 2000. Amplification of TCR beta CDR3 regions was carried out from RNA transcripts. A first-round RT-PCR of the TCR CDR3 used the HTBI primer set with the Qiagen OneStep RT-PCR kit. TCRdb reprocessing: public reads trimmed at Q25 with fastp, clones called with MiXCR, in-frame beta chains kept. Each CDR3 protein gets just one entry, which takes the most common genes and DNA from the rows behind it. This sample is represented by around 350,000 distinct CDR3 sequences; roughly 19% of them were singletons. Clones ranked in the top ten supply around 4% of the sample. Sequencing used blood. The receptors derive from a woman between 18 and 30 years old with Graves' hyperthyroidism.

The gene calls are TRBV12-3 or TRBV12-4 and TRBJ1-5, with D tentatively TRBD1 (5 bases). V was pared by 3 bases and J by 0 bases, with 12 bases between. This CDR3 has 16 amino acids. The CDR3 is CASSFQTGPSNQPQHF. Written as DNA, the CDR3 is TGTGCCAGCAGTTTTCAGACGGGGCCTAGCAATCAGCCCCAGCATTTT.

This clonotype has ten or more counts. The chain links TRBV6-5 to TRBJ2-6, with D perhaps TRBD2 (5 bases). Trimming left V 4 bases short and J 0 bases short, with 7 bases between. This CDR3 has 15 residues. Germline lookup yields CDR1 MNHEY and CDR2 SVGAGI. CDR3 residues: CASSWERSGANVLTF. The CDR3 DNA reads TGTGCCAGCAGTTGGGAGCGCTCTGGGGCCAACGTCCTGACTTTC.

This clonotype was seen ten or more times. This rearrangement joins TRBV5-1 to TRBJ1-1, with TRBD1 matching 10 bases. Germline CDR1 and CDR2: SGHRS and YFSETQ. V lost 4 bases and J lost 4; bases outside the gene matches: 4. The CDR3 runs 14 residues. The CDR3 sequence: CASSAGTGVTEAFF. For the CDR3, the DNA is TGCGCCAGCAGCGCCGGGACAGGGGTCACTGAAGCTTTCTTT.

This clonotype was counted ten times or more. The chain combines TRBV28 with TRBJ2-1; no definite D call. The germline V gene encodes CDR1 MDHEN and CDR2 SYDVKM. V was pared by 1 base and J by 9 bases, with 7 bases between. This CDR3 has 12 residues. The CDR3: CASSLSTLEQFF. CDR3 sequence (DNA): TGTGCCAGCAGTTTATCCACACTTGAGCAGTTCTTC.

This clonotype occurred many times. The gene calls are TRBV2 and TRBJ1-1, with TRBD1 matching over 7 bases. V was pared by 7 bases and J by 1 base, with 6 bases of the junction left unmatched. Germline V gives CDR1 SNHLY, CDR2 FYNNEI. This CDR3 is 14 amino acids long. In DNA form, the CDR3 reads TGTGCCAGCAAGAGACAGGGCACGAACACTGAAGCTTTCTTT. Translation gives CASKRQGTNTEAFF. The variable domain in full, completed from reference TRBV2 and TRBJ1-1, reads EPEVTQTPSHQVTQMGQEVILRCVPISNHLYFYWYRQILGQKVEFLVSFYNNEISEKSEIFDDQFSVERPDGSNFTLKIRSTKLEDSAMYFCASKRQGTNTEAFFGQGTRLTVV.

This clonotype was picked up many times. This sequence joins TRBV29-1 and TRBJ2-5, with 15 bases fitting TRBD2. Per germline, CDR1 SQVTM and CDR2 ANQGSEA. J gave up 1 base and V 2 bases, and 5 bases lay outside the gene matches. The CDR3 extends over 17 amino acids. This CDR3 reads CSVERTSGGAFQETQYF. CDR3 nucleotides: TGCAGCGTTGAACGGACTAGCGGGGGGGCCTTCCAAGAGACCCAGTACTTC.

This clonotype was counted many times. The gene calls are TRBV12-3 or TRBV12-4 and TRBJ2-7, with 11 positions matching TRBD2. Losses at the gene ends were 3 bases for V and 9 bases for J; bases not matched to a gene: 10. This CDR3 is 15 amino acids long. CDR3 nucleotide sequence: TGTGCCAGCAGTTTCCAGGGACTAGCGGATCCGGGGCAGTACTTC. Its protein is CASSFQGLADPGQYF.

This clonotype was recorded many times. The J gene is TRBJ1-1, the V gene TRBV7-8; the D gene is possibly TRBD1 (6 bases). V lost 1 base and J lost 4, with 13 bases in between. Germline assignment: CDR1 SGHVS and CDR2 FQNEAQ. The CDR3 runs 15 residues. CDR3 residues: CASSLVLGGSTEAFF. For the CDR3, the DNA is TGTGCCAGCAGCTTAGTGCTAGGGGGTAGCACTGAAGCTTTCTTT.

The rearrangement uses TRBV12-3 or TRBV12-4 and TRBJ1-1; 8 bases align to TRBD1. V lost 7 bases, J lost 4 bases, and 8 bases stayed unmatched. This CDR3 has 14 amino acids. The CDR3 is CASNLDREGTEAFF. The CDR3, as DNA: TGTGCCAGCAATCTGGACAGGGAAGGCACTGAAGCTTTCTTT.

A note on this clonotype: This may stem from a read error, because a much larger clone lies one nucleotide away. J is TRBJ1-3 and V is TRBV10-3, with D uncertain. The CDR3 totals 15 residues. Germline assignment: CDR1 ENHRY and CDR2 SYGVKD. The DNA for the CDR3 is TGTACCATCAGTGATTGGGCAGTCTCTGGAAACACCATATATTTT. Translation: CTISDWAVSGNTIYF.

At least ten counts were recorded for this clonotype. The rearrangement links TRBV30 to TRBJ2-5, with 11 bases fitting TRBD2. CDR3 length: 14 residues. With V trimmed by 2 bases and J by 4 bases, 3 bases remained unmatched. The V gene's germline CDR1 is GTSNPN and CDR2 SVGIG (reference sequence). CDR3: CAWSPGLAGETQYF. In nucleotides, the CDR3 is TGTGCCTGGAGTCCTGGACTAGCGGGAGAGACCCAGTACTTC.

V usage is TRBV20-1 and J usage is TRBJ2-5, with 10 bases fitting TRBD2. The V and J ends lost 8 bases and 5 bases, in that order; junction bases with no gene match: 14. CDR3 size: 15 residues. Germline V gives CDR1 DFQATT, CDR2 SNEGSKA (reference sequence). CDR3 residues: CSQETSSGGRETQYF. Written as DNA, the CDR3 is TGCAGTCAAGAGACCTCTAGCGGGGGCCGGGAGACCCAGTACTTC.

The sample holds many counts of this clonotype. The gene calls are TRBV12-3 or TRBV12-4 and TRBJ1-2; D is uncertain. V was trimmed by 2 bases and J by 5 bases, leaving 9 bases between them. This CDR3 is 13 amino acids long. The CDR3 protein is CASSLSRVYGYTF. The CDR3 DNA reads TGTGCCAGCAGTTTATCACGCGTATATGGCTACACCTTC.

The table lists this clonotype with many counts. V usage is TRBV6-1 and J usage is TRBJ2-2; 8 bases fit TRBD1. CDR1 and CDR2 from the germline V gene are MNHNS and SASEGT. V dropped 6 bases and J dropped 3; count of bases not matched to a gene: 6. The CDR3 sequence is 15 residues long. The CDR3, as DNA: TGTGCCAGCAGGTCTGGGACAGGTCACACCGGGGAGCTGTTTTTT. As protein: CASRSGTGHTGELFF.

The chain employs TRBV12-3 or TRBV12-4 and TRBJ1-1; 8 nucleotides match TRBD1. The CDR3 contains 15 residues. Unmatched junction bases numbered 9, after V lost 5 bases and J lost 4 bases. The DNA of the CDR3 is TGTGCCAGCAGTCGCGCGACAGGGGTGGGCACTGAAGCTTTCTTT. Translation: CASSRATGVGTEAFF.

This clonotype has at least ten counts. The CDR3 DNA reads as TGTGCCTGGAAACAGGGGGACACCAAAAACATTCAGTACTTC. Its translation: CAWKQGDTKNIQYF. V and J are TRBV30 and TRBJ2-4; 8 bases map to TRBD1. Losses at the gene ends were 4 bases for V and 2 bases for J; bases not matched to a gene: 4. The CDR3 sequence is 14 residues long. Per germline, CDR1 GTSNPN and CDR2 SVGIG (reference sequence).

This clonotype was observed at least ten times. This rearrangement joins TRBV2 to TRBJ2-2, with D maybe TRBD2 (5 bases). The CDR3 has 14 amino acids. In germline, CDR1 is SNHLY, CDR2 FYNNEI. The V end was cut by 7 bases, the J end by 6 bases, with 15 bases between. CDR3 loop: CASIGRGMAGELFF. The CDR3, as DNA: TGTGCCAGCATTGGCCGGGGTATGGCCGGGGAGCTGTTTTTT. The full variable domain, completed using reference TRBV2 and TRBJ2-2, is EPEVTQTPSHQVTQMGQEVILRCVPISNHLYFYWYRQILGQKVEFLVSFYNNEISEKSEIFDDQFSVERPDGSNFTLKIRSTKLEDSAMYFCASIGRGMAGELFFGEGSRLTVL.

V gene TRBV5-4 combines with J gene TRBJ1-2; 7 bases agree with TRBD1. V shed 4 bases, J shed 8 bases, and the junction held 8 bases outside the gene matches. The CDR3 has 13 residues. Germline loops: CDR1 SGHNT, CDR2 YYREEE (reference sequence). This CDR3 reads CASSVQQGFGYTF. Here the CDR3 DNA reads TGTGCCAGCAGCGTTCAACAGGGGTTCGGCTACACCTTC. Drawing the rest from reference TRBV5-4 and TRBJ1-2, the complete variable domain is ETGVTQSPTHLIKTRGQQVTLRCSSQSGHNTVSWYQQALGQGPQFIFQYYREEENGRGNFPPRFSGLQFPNYSSELNVNALELDDSALYLCASSVQQGFGYTFGSGTRLTVV.

In its sample, this clonotype was seen many times. The chain combines TRBV6-2 or TRBV6-3 with TRBJ2-2; 9 nucleotides align to TRBD1. Germline V gene lookup returns CDR1 MNHEY and CDR2 SVGEGT. With 5 bases clipped from V and 4 bases from J, the junction kept 5 bases outside the gene matches. CDR3 length: 15 residues. The CDR3 nucleotides read TGTGCCAGCAGTCTACAGGGGGCGAGCACCGGGGAGCTGTTTTTT. This translates into CASSLQGASTGELFF.

The table lists this clonotype with many counts. J is TRBJ2-5 and V is TRBV7-2; D gene ambiguous. V lost 3 bases, J lost 1 base, and 9 bases lay in between. Germline lookup yields CDR1 SGHTA and CDR2 FQGNSA. This CDR3 spans 14 amino acids. The CDR3 sequence is CASSFGGLQETQYF. The CDR3 DNA is TGTGCCAGCAGCTTCGGCGGCCTCCAAGAGACCCAGTACTTC.

The sample holds many counts of this clonotype. The V call is TRBV6-5, the J call TRBJ1-1, with 10 bases aligning to TRBD1. V lost 4 bases and J lost 5; bases outside the gene matches: 10. Germline V gene lookup returns CDR1 MNHEY and CDR2 SVGAGI. The CDR3 runs to 16 residues. The CDR3 DNA reads TGTGCCAGCAGTTCCCCACGGACAGGGGGAGGAACTGAAGCTTTCTTT. It yields the protein CASSSPRTGGGTEAFF.

This clonotype was seen a single time. The V and J genes are TRBV24-1 and TRBJ1-2; D may be TRBD1 (6 bases). The CDR3 spans 14 residues. The germline V gene encodes CDR1 KGHDR and CDR2 SFDVKD. Between the trimmed V and J ends, which lost 6 bases and 0 bases, there was a span of 10 bases. The CDR3 spells CATSRTESNYGYTF. As DNA, the CDR3 is TGTGCCACCAGTCGGACAGAATCTAACTATGGCTACACCTTC.

This clonotype has ten or more counts. The chain recombines TRBV6-1 with TRBJ2-7; possibly TRBD2 for D (5 bases). The germline gives CDR1 MNHNS, CDR2 SASEGT. CDR3 length: 13 amino acids. V was pared by 2 bases and J by 7 bases, with 12 bases between. The CDR3 DNA is TGTGCCAGCAGTGAAACGCCCCGGGGAGAGCAGTACTTC. Translated, it gives CASSETPRGEQYF.

This clonotype appeared many times. The chain combines TRBV2 with TRBJ2-2, with 10 bases matching TRBD2. Trimming removed 7 bases from V and 9 bases from J; junction bases left unmatched: 8. The CDR3 runs 14 residues. Germline V lookup: CDR1 SNHLY, CDR2 FYNNEI. CDR3 loop: CASTSGGAYRELFF. CDR3 sequence (DNA): TGTGCCAGCACTAGCGGGGGTGCTTACCGGGAGCTGTTTTTT.

This clonotype was observed at least ten times. V is TRBV24-1 and J is TRBJ2-7; tentative D call: TRBD2 (6 bases). Germline V gives CDR1 KGHDR, CDR2 SFDVKD. Deletions cut 4 bases from V and 3 bases from J, with 15 bases between. This CDR3 contains 15 residues. CDR3: CATSERFGGLYEQYF. Here the CDR3 DNA reads TGTGCCACCAGTGAAAGGTTCGGGGGTCTCTACGAGCAGTACTTC.

At least ten counts were recorded for this clonotype. This chain uses TRBV12-3 or TRBV12-4 with TRBJ1-1, with D possibly matching TRBD1 (5 bases). This CDR3 is 13 amino acids long. V was shortened by 7 bases and J by 3 bases, with 12 bases between the two germline ends. CDR3 protein: CASTRRQHTEAFF. In DNA, the CDR3 is TGTGCCAGCACCCGAAGACAGCACACTGAAGCTTTCTTT.

This chain uses TRBV7-2 with TRBJ2-5; perhaps D is TRBD1 or TRBD2 (5 bases each). Germline-derived CDR1 and CDR2 are SGHTA and FQGNSA. The length of the CDR3 is 13 residues. The V gene lost 5 bases and the J gene lost 4 bases, with 11 bases spanning the gap. Written as DNA, the CDR3 is TGTGCCAGCAGCCAATGGGACCGAGAGACCCAGTACTTC. Protein sequence: CASSQWDRETQYF.

At least ten counts were recorded for this clonotype. V and J are TRBV11-1 and TRBJ2-2, with TRBD2 as a possible D gene (6 bases). There are 16 residues in the CDR3. Trimming cost V 5 bases and J 6 bases, with 19 bases left between them. Germline V gene sequence: CDR1 SGHAT, CDR2 FQDESV (reference sequence). CDR3: CASSTFPRTIPGELFF. The DNA of the CDR3 is TGTGCCAGCAGCACTTTTCCGCGGACTATCCCCGGGGAGCTGTTTTTT.

The sample holds many counts of this clonotype. The chain carries TRBV6-2 or TRBV6-3 and TRBJ1-1; D might be TRBD1 (5 bases). V lost 0 bases, J lost 6 bases, and 20 bases lay in between. From germline, CDR1 is MNHEY and CDR2 SVGEGT. CDR3 size: 17 residues. The DNA for the CDR3 is TGTGCCAGCAGTTACTCCCGGGACGGCTCAAAACGGGCTGAAGCTTTCTTT. This codes for CASSYSRDGSKRAEAFF.